The entry below gives a single TCR beta chain sequence along with its context. The sample originates from a study of T cell responses to AZD1222 COVID-19 vaccine. The table came from immunoSEQ multiplex PCR; TCRdb's copy has only in-frame clones and leaves some out. The sample has under 80,000 clones, 84% seen once. CDR3 length: 13 amino acids. Between the trimmed V and J ends, which lost 1 base and 4 bases, there was a span of 4 bases. Germline values: CDR1 SGHAT, CDR2 FQNNGV. The sequencing here drew on peripheral blood, taken on day 0 of AZD1222 vaccination. This TCR came from an adult in good health. The genes are TRBV11-2 and TRBJ2-2; D remains unclear. CDR3 residues: CASSLVSTGELFF. CDR3 nucleotides: TGTGCCAGCAGCTTAGTAAGCACCGGGGAGCTGTTTTTT.